The entry that follows covers one T cell receptor (beta chain) sequence. This clonotype was seen repeatedly, ten times or more. Its cognate antigen has yet to be identified. It has no much larger one-base neighbor in the sample; base qualities were not kept. TCR cDNA was synthesized by 5'RACE template switching, which introduced a universal primer site and unique molecular identifiers. Priming for cDNA synthesis came from both the TCR alpha and TCR beta constant segments. Library amplification involved two PCR steps, and the second step added sample barcodes and sequencing adapters. Libraries were sequenced on Illumina HiSeq 2500 (2x100 bp) or NovaSeq (2x150 bp). The original methods were these. MIGEC handled demultiplexing of reads and collapsing into UMI consensus sequences, while MiXCR performed V(D)J alignment. Vaccine-responding clonotypes were defined with edgeR using replicate PBMC samples, requiring FDR below 0.01 and a log2 fold change above 5 up to day 15. Each bulk clonotype received a CD4 or CD8 identity based on whether the sequenced CD4 or CD8 repertoire contained that clonotype at higher abundance. TCRdb passed the public sequencing reads through fastp at Q25 and MiXCR, retaining productive beta sequences. Rows merge per CDR3 protein into single entries with the most common DNA and genes. The V and J calls, along with clone size, are taken from TCRdb and not from the paper's own processing. This sample comprises roughly 330,000 distinct CDR3 sequences, 6.8% of them detected only once. Of the sample, 15% to 20% is held by the ten largest clones.

The sample is drawn from a study of T cells after yellow fever vaccination (dated 2019 in TCRdb). Some background on the complete study: The SMART-Seq v4 Ultra Low Input RNA kit was used to prepare libraries from fractions with low cell numbers. To follow T-cell clones before and after both primary and booster YFV17D yellow fever vaccination, bulk TCR alpha and beta repertoires underwent longitudinal sequencing. Bulk PBMC replicates and cell subsets were isolated from blood drawn at multiple timepoints before and after both primary and secondary immunization. Two healthy male donors, one aged 18 to 29 and one aged 30 to 40 years, made up the cohort. Study-wide findings and limitations: Compared with the primary T-cell response, the secondary T-cell response was weaker but faster, peaking on day 5 rather than day 15. A small fraction of clonotypes appeared in both the CD4 and CD8 compartments, likely as a result of convergent recombination. Computational filtering was required because FACS-sorted repertoires could contain abundant contaminating clonotypes from the bulk population. Most clones expanded after primary vaccination (approximately 95% of CD4 and 88% of CD8) were re-detected after the booster, suggesting that broad memory maintenance occurred. Because the study included only a couple of donors, the extent to which the findings can be generalized is limited.

What the treatment or condition label conveys for this sample: live attenuated yellow fever vaccine strain. At each blood-draw timepoint, two biological replicates of bulk PBMCs were collected. PBMCs were isolated from peripheral blood using a standard Ficoll-Paque protocol. RNA was extracted with TriZol from bulk PBMCs, CD4 and CD8 fractions, and dextramer-positive and dextramer-negative fractions. The junction carries 15 bases between V and J, which are trimmed by 10 bases and 6 bases respectively. The germline V gene provides CDR1 ENHRY and CDR2 SYGVKD. The CDR3 starts with the cysteine, ends with the phenylalanine, and has 13 residues. Kept here is only the CDR3 DNA, which spans 39 bases and is read in frame from base 1.

The clonotype originates from a man aged 18 to 30 who received the YFV17D yellow fever vaccine. The sequenced sample was PBMCs, obtained around 45 days after the first yellow fever vaccination. The rearrangement combines TRBV10-3 with TRBJ2-2, with a tentative D gene TRBD1 over 6 matching bases. The CDR3 region: CATLGAGPGELFF. The nucleotide sequence is TGTGCCACCTTGGGGGCGGGTCCCGGGGAGCTGTTTTTT.